This T cell receptor beta chain was recovered during a study of CD8 T cells in Susac syndrome. Deletions cut 0 bases from V and 10 bases from J, with 12 bases between. This CDR3 region has 13 residues. In germline, CDR1 is SGDLS, CDR2 YYNGEE. This clonotype was seen just once. The RNA input was about 0.45 to 1 ug, and it was reverse transcribed with random hexamers. TCRdb redid the calling of the immunoSEQ multiplex PCR reads with MiXCR, one entry per CDR3 protein. This table holds nearly 70,000 distinct CDR3 sequences, roughly 94% found once. The sample was CD8+ T cells from PBMCs. This receptor was identified in a human donor in good health. The chain carries TRBV9 and TRBJ2-3, with D perhaps matching TRBD2 (5 bases). The CDR3 sequence: CASSVGESGAQYF. The CDR3 DNA follows: TGTGCCAGCAGCGTAGGGGAGTCCGGGGCGCAGTATTTT.